Here is one TCR beta chain with its context. The source of the sample is a study of blood T cell repertoires in COVID-19. Produced via immunoSEQ multiplex PCR; TCRdb's table is partial and in-frame only. The sample has about 430,000 clones, about 88% seen once. In germline, CDR1 is LNHDA, CDR2 SQIVND (reference sequence). J lost 7 bases, V lost 5 bases, and 6 bases had no gene match. CDR3 length: 14 amino acids. V gene TRBV19 combines with J gene TRBJ2-1, with TRBD2 identical over 9 bases. Source material: PBMCs or T cells enriched from blood (not recorded which). The origin of this receptor is a young woman who had been exposed to COVID-19. The CDR3 DNA follows: TGTGCCAGTAGTTCCTGGCGGGAGGGGAATGAGCAGTTCTTC. It yields the protein CASSSWREGNEQFF. Full variable domain (rest looked up from reference TRBV19 and TRBJ2-1): DGGITQSPKYLFRKEGQNVTLSCEQNLNHDAMYWYRQDPGQGLRLIYYSQIVNDFQKGDIAEGYSVSREKKESFPLTVTSAQKNPTAFYLCASSSWREGNEQFFGPGTRLTVL.